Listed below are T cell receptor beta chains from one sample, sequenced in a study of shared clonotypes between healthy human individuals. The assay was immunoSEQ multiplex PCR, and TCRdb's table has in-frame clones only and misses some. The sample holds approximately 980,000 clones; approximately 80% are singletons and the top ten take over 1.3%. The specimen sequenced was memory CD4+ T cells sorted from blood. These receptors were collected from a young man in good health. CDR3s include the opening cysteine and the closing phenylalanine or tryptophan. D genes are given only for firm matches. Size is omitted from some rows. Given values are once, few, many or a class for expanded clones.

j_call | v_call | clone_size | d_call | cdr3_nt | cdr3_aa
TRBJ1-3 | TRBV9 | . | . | TGTGCCAGCAGCGGAGAGGGCAGGATGGGGATATATTTT | CASSGEGRMGIYF
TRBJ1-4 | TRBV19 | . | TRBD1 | TGTGCCAGTAAGACAGGGGCTACAACTAATGAAAAACTGTTTTTT | CASKTGATTNEKLFF
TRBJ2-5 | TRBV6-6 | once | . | TGTGCCAGCAGTGACTATGAGACCCAGTACTTC | CASSDYETQYF
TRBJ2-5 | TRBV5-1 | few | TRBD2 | TGCGCCAGCAGCTCCGGAGGGACTAGCGGACAAGAGACCCAGTACTTC | CASSSGGTSGQETQYF
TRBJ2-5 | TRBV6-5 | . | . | TGTGCCAGCAGTTACCATACGGGAGACCAAGAGACCCAGTACTTC | CASSYHTGDQETQYF
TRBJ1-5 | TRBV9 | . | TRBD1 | TGTGCCAGCAGCGTAGTGGGACAGTCCAATCAGCCCCAGCATTTT | CASSVVGQSNQPQHF
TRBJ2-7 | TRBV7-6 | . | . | TGTGCCAGCAGCTCCGGGTGGGGCGGGAAGACCGAGCAGTACTTC | CASSSGWGGKTEQYF
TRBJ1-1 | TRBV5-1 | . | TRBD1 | TGCGCCAGCAGCTTGTCTGGACAGGGAGGGCGTAGGGCTGAAGCTTTCTTT | CASSLSGQGGRRAEAFF
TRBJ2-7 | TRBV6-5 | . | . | TGTGCCGTCGGCCGGGGACTCCAATACGAGCAGTACTTC | CAVGRGLQYEQYF
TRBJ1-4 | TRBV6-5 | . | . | TGTGCCAGCAGAACAGGTGCAACTAATGAAAAACTGTTTTTT | CASRTGATNEKLFF
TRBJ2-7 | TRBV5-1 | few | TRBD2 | TGCGCCAGCAGCTTGGTAGCGGGGGGGCGCGAGCAGTACTTC | CASSLVAGGREQYF
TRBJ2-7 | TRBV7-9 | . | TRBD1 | TGTGCCAGCAGCTTGCTCGGGACAGGCTCTTCGGAGCAGTACTTC | CASSLLGTGSSEQYF
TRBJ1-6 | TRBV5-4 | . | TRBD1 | TGTGCCAGCAGCTTGGGGACAGGGGATCCCCTCCACTTT | CASSLGTGDPLHF
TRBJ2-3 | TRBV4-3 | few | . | TGCGCCAGCAGCCAAGACAGGGGCGATACGCAGTATTTT | CASSQDRGDTQYF
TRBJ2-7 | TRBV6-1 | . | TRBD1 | TGTGCCAGCAACCCCCCGGGCAGGGGGCGCTACGAGCAGTACTTC | CASNPPGRGRYEQYF
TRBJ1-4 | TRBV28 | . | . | TGTGCCAGCAGTTTTACAACTAATGAAAAACTGTTTTTT | CASSFTTNEKLFF
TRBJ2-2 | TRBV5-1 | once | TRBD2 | TGCGCCAGCAGCTTGGACGGGCGGGGGGCGGCCGCCGGGGAGCTGTTTTTT | CASSLDGRGAAAGELFF
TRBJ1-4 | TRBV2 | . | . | TGTGCCAGCAGTGAATCTCGGCAGGGTAGGGGGGAAAAACTGTTTTTT | CASSESRQGRGEKLFF
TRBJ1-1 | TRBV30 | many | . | TGTGCCTGGAGTGTAGCAGGGAACACTGAAGCTTTCTTT | CAWSVAGNTEAFF
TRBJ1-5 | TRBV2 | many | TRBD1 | TGTGCCAGCGCTGGGACAGGGGCCAATCAGCCCCAGCATTTT | CASAGTGANQPQHF
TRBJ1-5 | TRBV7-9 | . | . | TGTGCCAGCAGCTTAGGGAGGGAGGCTCGGAATCAGCCCCAGCATTTT | CASSLGREARNQPQHF
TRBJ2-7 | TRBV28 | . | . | TGTGCCAGCAGTTTATCTGGGGGATCCTACGAGCAGTACTTC | CASSLSGGSYEQYF
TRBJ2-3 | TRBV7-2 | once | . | TGTGCCAGCAGCTTAACCTACACAGATACGCAGTATTTT | CASSLTYTDTQYF
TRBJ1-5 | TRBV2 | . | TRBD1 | TGTGCCAGCGTCGGCAGGGGGCAAAATCAGCCCCAGCATTTT | CASVGRGQNQPQHF
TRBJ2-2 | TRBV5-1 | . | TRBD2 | TGCGCCAGCAGCTTCCAGCGGGGGGCGAACACCGGGGAGCTGTTTTTT | CASSFQRGANTGELFF
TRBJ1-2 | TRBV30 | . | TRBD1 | TGTGCCTGGGAACCCTTAGGGACAGGACTCAAATCCTATGGCTACACCTTC | CAWEPLGTGLKSYGYTF
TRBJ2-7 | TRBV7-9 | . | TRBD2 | TGTGCCAGCAGCCCTAGCGGCGGGAGTGAAGCTGGCGAGCAGTACTTC | CASSPSGGSEAGEQYF
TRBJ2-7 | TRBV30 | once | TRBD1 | TGTGCCTGGACCCGAGGAAAGGGACAGGGGTTCTACGAGCAGTACTTC | CAWTRGKGQGFYEQYF
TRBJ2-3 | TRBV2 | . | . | TGTGCCAGCAGAGCGACTCTTCCGACGGATACGCAGTATTTT | CASRATLPTDTQYF
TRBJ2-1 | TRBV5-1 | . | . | TGCGCCAGCCACGAGACTAGCTCCTACAATGAGCAGTTCTTC | CASHETSSYNEQFF
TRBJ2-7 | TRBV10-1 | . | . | TGCGCCATCGAGGGGAGCAATTACGAGCAGTACTTC | CAIEGSNYEQYF
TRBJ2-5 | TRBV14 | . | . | TGTGCCAGCAGCCCCTCGTACCAAGAGACCCAGTACTTC | CASSPSYQETQYF
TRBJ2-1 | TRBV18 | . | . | TGTGCCAGCTCAAAAGTGAATGAGCAGTTCTTC | CASSKVNEQFF
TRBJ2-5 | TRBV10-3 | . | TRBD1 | TGTGCCACCCGGGACAGGGAAGAGACCCAGTACTTC | CATRDREETQYF
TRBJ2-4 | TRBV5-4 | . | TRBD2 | TGTGCCAGCAGCCCTGCGGGGGTAGGCATTCAGTACTTC | CASSPAGVGIQYF
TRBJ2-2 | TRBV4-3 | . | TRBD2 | TGCGCCAGCAGCCCCGAGGGCGGGAGGTCGGTAGGCGGGGAGCTGTTTTTT | CASSPEGGRSVGGELFF
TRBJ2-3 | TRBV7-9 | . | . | TGTGCCAGCAGCTTTCGAGCGGACCCTAGCACAGATACGCAGTATTTT | CASSFRADPSTDTQYF
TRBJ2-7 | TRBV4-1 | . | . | TGCGCCAGCAGCCAAGCGGGGCGGCCCTACGAGCAGTACTTC | CASSQAGRPYEQYF
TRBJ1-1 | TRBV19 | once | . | TGTGCCAGTAGTGCTTACAGAACGCAAGGGACTGAAGCTTTCTTT | CASSAYRTQGTEAFF
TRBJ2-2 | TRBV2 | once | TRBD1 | TGTGCCAGCAGTGGGACAGGGATGACCGGGGAGCTGTTTTTT | CASSGTGMTGELFF
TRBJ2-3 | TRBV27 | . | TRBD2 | TGTGCCAGCAGTCGGATAGCGGGAGCAAGGACAGATACGCAGTATTTT | CASSRIAGARTDTQYF
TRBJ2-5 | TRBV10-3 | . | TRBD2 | TGTGCCATCAGTGAAGGTAGCGGGGGCCGGGAGACCCAGTACTTC | CAISEGSGGRETQYF
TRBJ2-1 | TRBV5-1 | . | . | TGCGCCAGCAGCTTGCCCGGGAGCTCCTACAATGAGCAGTTCTTC | CASSLPGSSYNEQFF
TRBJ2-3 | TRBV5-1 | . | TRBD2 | TGCGCCAGCAGATTAACGGGGGGTTCGGATACGCAGTATTTT | CASRLTGGSDTQYF
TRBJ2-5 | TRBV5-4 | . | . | TGTGCCAGCAGTCGCTCCGCGGGATCCCCCGCAATGGAGACCCAGTACTTC | CASSRSAGSPAMETQYF
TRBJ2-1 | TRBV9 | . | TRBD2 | TGTGCCAGCAGCGCGGGGGAAGCGGGAGGAATTTTCAATGAGCAGTTCTTC | CASSAGEAGGIFNEQFF
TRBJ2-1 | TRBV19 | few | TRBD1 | TGTGCCAGTAGTGATACAGGGGTGGATGAGCAGTTCTTC | CASSDTGVDEQFF
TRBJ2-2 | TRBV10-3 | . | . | TGTGCCATCAGTGACCTACCCACCGGGGAGCTGTTTTTT | CAISDLPTGELFF
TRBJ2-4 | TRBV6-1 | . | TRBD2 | TGTGCCAGCAGTGATAGGCTAGCGGTAGCCAAAAACATTCAGTACTTC | CASSDRLAVAKNIQYF
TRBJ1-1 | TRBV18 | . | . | TGTGCCAGCTCACCACCTGGTAGGGACACTGAAGCTTTCTTT | CASSPPGRDTEAFF
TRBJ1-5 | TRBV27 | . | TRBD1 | TGTGCCAGCAATCCGGGACAGGGGGGTCAGCCCCAGCATTTT | CASNPGQGGQPQHF
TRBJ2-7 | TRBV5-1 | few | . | TGCGCCAGCAGCCCTGGGGGAGGCTCTTTGCAGCAGTACTTC | CASSPGGGSLQQYF
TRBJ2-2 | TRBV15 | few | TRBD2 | TGTGCCACCAGCAGAGATCTTAGCGGGCGGAACACCGGGGAGCTGTTTTTT | CATSRDLSGRNTGELFF
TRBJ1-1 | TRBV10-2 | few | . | TGCGCCAGCAGTTATGACACTGAAGCTTTCTTT | CASSYDTEAFF
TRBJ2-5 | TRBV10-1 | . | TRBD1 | TGCGCCAGCAGTTTGGGGACAGAACAAGAGACCCAGTACTTC | CASSLGTEQETQYF
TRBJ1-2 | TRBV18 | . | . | TGTGCCAGCTCAGCCGGGACTGACTATGGCTACACCTTC | CASSAGTDYGYTF